This T cell receptor (beta chain) was sequenced in a study of cytomegalovirus exposure and HLA in healthy donors. In regard to this clone: Its antigen is undetermined.

These donors were members of the roughly 110-subject validation cohort, a group separate from the roughly 670-subject first cohort. The study's findings and limits: According to a subsequent analysis, TCR clusters identified in the first cohort showed a tendency to co-occur across the approximately 120 validation repertoires. CMV antigen specificity of a few CMV-associated chains was confirmed in vitro.

Germline trimming cut 6 bases from V and 6 bases from J; bases unmatched to any gene: 8. Germline V gene sequence: CDR1 MDHEN, CDR2 SYDVKM. The CDR3 has 14 amino acids. TCRdb's copy holds only in-frame clones and misses some; the assay was immunoSEQ multiplex PCR. The table has approximately 300,000 clones, roughly 87% seen once. The V and J genes are TRBV28 and TRBJ2-5; 9 bases map to TRBD2. The receptor was derived from a woman in her 30s in good health and CMV-seropositive. The sequenced sample was PBMCs. CDR3 region: CASRGGRAGKTQYF. The CDR3 DNA reads TGTGCCAGCAGGGGCGGGAGGGCCGGAAAGACCCAGTACTTC.